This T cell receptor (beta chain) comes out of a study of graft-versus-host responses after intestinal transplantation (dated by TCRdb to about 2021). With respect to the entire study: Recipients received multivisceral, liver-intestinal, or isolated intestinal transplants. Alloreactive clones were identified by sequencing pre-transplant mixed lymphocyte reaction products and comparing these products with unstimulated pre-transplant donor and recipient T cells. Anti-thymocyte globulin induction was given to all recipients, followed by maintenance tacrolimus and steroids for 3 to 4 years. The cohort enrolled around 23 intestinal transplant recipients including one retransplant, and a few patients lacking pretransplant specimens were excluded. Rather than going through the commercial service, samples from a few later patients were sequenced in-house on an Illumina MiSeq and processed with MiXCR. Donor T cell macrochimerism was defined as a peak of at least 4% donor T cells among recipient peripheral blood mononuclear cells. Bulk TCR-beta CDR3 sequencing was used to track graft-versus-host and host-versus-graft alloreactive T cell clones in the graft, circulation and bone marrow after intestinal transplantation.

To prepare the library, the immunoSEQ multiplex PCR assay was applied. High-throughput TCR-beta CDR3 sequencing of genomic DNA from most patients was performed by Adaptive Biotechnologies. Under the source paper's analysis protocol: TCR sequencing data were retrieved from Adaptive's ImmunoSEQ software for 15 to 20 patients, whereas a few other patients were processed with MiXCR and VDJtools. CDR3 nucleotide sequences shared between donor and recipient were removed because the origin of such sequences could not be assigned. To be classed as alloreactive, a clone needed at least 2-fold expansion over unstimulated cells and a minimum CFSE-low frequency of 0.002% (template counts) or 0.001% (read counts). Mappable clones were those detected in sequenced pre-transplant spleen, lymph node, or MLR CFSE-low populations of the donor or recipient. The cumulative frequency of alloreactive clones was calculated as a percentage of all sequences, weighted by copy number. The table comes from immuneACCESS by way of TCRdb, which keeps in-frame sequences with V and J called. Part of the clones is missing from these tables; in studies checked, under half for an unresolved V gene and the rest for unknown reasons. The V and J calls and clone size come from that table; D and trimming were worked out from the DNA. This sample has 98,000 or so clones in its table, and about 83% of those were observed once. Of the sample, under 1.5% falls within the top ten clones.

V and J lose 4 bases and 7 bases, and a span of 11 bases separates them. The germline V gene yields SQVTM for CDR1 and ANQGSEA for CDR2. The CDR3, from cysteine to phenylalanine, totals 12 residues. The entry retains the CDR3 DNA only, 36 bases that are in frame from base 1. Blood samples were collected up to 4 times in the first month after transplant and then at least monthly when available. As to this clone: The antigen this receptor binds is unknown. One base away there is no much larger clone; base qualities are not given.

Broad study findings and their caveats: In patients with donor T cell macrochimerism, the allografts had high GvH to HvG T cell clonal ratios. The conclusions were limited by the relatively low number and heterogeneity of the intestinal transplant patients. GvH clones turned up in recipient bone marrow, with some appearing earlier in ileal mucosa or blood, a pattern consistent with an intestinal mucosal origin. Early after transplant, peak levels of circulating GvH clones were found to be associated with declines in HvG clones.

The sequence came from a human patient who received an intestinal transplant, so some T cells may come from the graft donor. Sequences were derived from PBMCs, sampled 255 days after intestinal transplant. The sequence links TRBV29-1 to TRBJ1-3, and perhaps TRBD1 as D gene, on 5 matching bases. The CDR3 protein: CSVGGPRNTIYF. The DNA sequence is TGCAGCGTTGGGGGCCCCCGGAACACCATATATTTT.